This T cell receptor (beta chain) emerged from a study of cytomegalovirus exposure and HLA in healthy donors. The study's findings and limits: Later on, a genetic analysis was performed. It linked a missense variant in DCLRE1C with V- and J-gene trimming of TCR beta. Despite most TCR sequences being rare, some public TCRs occurred in many donors. A later analysis found TCR association rates differed by HLA locus, highest for DRB1 and lowest for HLA-C.

Looked up from germline, CDR1 is SGHRS and CDR2 is YFSETQ. The V and J ends lost 4 bases and 3 bases, in that order; junction bases with no gene match: 7. This CDR3 has 14 residues. This clone was observed a single time. Its antigen is currently unknown. Vbeta (60) and Jbeta (13) primers were used in the PCR. Original analysis: Later, an analysis found about 80 million unique TCR beta chains, and 9.5 million to 12 million of these were shared. Only in-frame clones appear in the TCRdb table, and some are missing; sequencing was by immunoSEQ multiplex PCR. The V and J calls and clone size are taken from that table; D and trimming were inferred from the DNA. The table lists around 200,000 clones, approximately 83% of them singletons, with roughly 10% in the top ten.

This clonotype was sampled from a woman in her 50s in good health and CMV-seropositive. The sample taken for sequencing was PBMCs. This rearrangement joins TRBV5-1 to TRBJ2-7, with 7 bases fitting TRBD1. CDR3 sequence reads: CASSQTGNYYEQYF. In DNA, the CDR3 is TGCGCCAGCAGCCAGACAGGGAACTACTACGAGCAGTACTTC.